This T cell receptor beta chain appears in the sequencing data of a study of T cell responses to AZD1222 COVID-19 vaccine. Study-level results: Seropositive at baseline were only a handful of AZD1222 recipients.

Clones were sequenced by immunoSEQ multiplex PCR, and TCRdb holds only the in-frame ones, with some missing. This table has some 120,000 clones, approximately 85% appearing once. Worth noting for this clone: The antigen is not known.

CDR1 is LGHDT, CDR2 YNNKEL, per germline (reference sequence). There are 19 residues in the CDR3. The ends lost 4 bases at V and 0 bases at J; junction bases unmatched: 12. The material sequenced was peripheral blood, taken on day 0 of MenACWY control vaccination. This chain uses TRBV3-1 (or the pseudogene TRBV3-2) with TRBJ1-2; 12 bases are shared with TRBD1. The source is an adult in good health. CDR3 region: CASSPQPGQGARTNYGYTF. The DNA of the CDR3 is TGTGCCAGCAGCCCGCAACCGGGACAGGGGGCGCGTACTAACTATGGCTACACCTTC.